This T cell receptor (beta chain) emerged from a study of cytomegalovirus exposure and HLA in healthy donors. Broader study findings: Earlier findings revealed that most TCR beta V segments proved productive either about 90% or about 30% of the time. Listed as cytomegalovirus-associated were 170 or so TCR beta chains.

A multiplex PCR was run with 60 Vbeta primers and 13 Jbeta primers. This table comes from immunoSEQ multiplex PCR, and its TCRdb copy is limited to in-frame clones, with some not included. The sample lists about 140,000 clones; around 75% were seen once. V was clipped by 0 bases and J by 0 bases, with 8 bases between them. Germline V gene lookup returns CDR1 LGHNT and CDR2 FRNRAP. This CDR3 is 15 amino acids long. Details on this clone: Its matching antigen is unknown.

The donors, nominally healthy at sampling, likely had unrecorded immune exposures. The TCR originated in a male donor in good health and CMV-seronegative. The chain combines TRBV12-5 with TRBJ2-5; D is unresolved. Specimen: PBMCs. CDR3 sequence (DNA): TGTGCTAGTGGTTTGGTATTACAGTACCAAGAGACCCAGTACTTC. Translated, it gives CASGLVLQYQETQYF.